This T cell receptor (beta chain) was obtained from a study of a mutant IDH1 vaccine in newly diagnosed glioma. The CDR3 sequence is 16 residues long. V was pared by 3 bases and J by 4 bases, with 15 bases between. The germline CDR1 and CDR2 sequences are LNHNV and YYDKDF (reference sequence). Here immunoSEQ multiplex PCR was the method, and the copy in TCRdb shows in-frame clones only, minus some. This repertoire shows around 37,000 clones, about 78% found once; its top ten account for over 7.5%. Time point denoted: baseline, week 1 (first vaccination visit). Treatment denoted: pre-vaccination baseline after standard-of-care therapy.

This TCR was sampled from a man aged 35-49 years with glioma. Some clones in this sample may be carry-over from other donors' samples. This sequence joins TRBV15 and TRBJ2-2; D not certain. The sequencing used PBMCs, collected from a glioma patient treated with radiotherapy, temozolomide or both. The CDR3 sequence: CATSRPARASTGELFF. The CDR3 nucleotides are TGTGCCACCAGCAGGCCCGCAAGGGCGAGCACCGGGGAGCTGTTTTTT.